This T cell receptor beta chain was retrieved from a study of cytomegalovirus exposure and HLA in healthy donors. In the study overall: From around 180 million T cells, an earlier analysis saw approximately 110 million unique TCR beta sequences.

General observations from the study: Earlier analysis yielded a pattern in which most TCR beta V segments were productive about 87% or about 30% of the time.

On this clone: The antigen is unknown.

Trimming took 1 base from V and 0 from J, leaving 6 bases between them. This CDR3 contains 14 residues. CDR1 and CDR2 (germline): LGHNA, YSLEER. The PCR had 60 Vbeta and 13 Jbeta primers. Assay: immunoSEQ multiplex PCR; the TCRdb copy retains only in-frame clones and omits some. The data contain some 200,000 clones, 65% to 85% of them singletons. Sequencing was done on a sample of PBMCs. The clonotype was recovered from a man between 50 and 59 years old in good health and CMV-seronegative. The chain uses TRBV4-3 and TRBJ1-2; possible D gene TRBD1, 6 bases. The CDR3 DNA sequence: TGCGCCAGCAGCCAAGGGACAGCTAACTATGGCTACACCTTC. This sequence encodes CASSQGTANYGYTF.